This TCR beta chain stems from a study of blood T cell repertoires in COVID-19 (dated by TCRdb to 2020 to 2022). For the study in its entirety: Collaborator samples came from the United States, Italy and Spain and covered acute and convalescent phases of COVID-19. The material from the prospective study consisted of cDNA or gDNA derived from T cells, B-cell-depleted T cells, or PBMCs. Subjects who had been exposed to COVID-19, were actively infected with it, or had recovered from it provided the deeply sampled blood TCRbeta repertoires that made up the dataset. The repertoires were released in a freely available public database intended as a resource for research on the immune response to SARS-CoV-2. The samples were drawn from the first 160 participants of the ongoing ImmuneRACE study and from 1,254 subjects provided by 6 global collaborators. A de-identified subject ID, COVID-19 status, age in years and sex were almost always included in the sample metadata. HLA class I and class II types, where available, came from metadata supplied by the sample provider rather than from assay-based typing. What the research found in general, with its limitations: How much clinical and demographic metadata was included differed by source and by participant, and the metadata was provided uncurated.

The trim is 6 bases for V and 7 bases for J, with a gap of 12 bases between the germline ends. Per the germline V gene, LGHNT is the CDR1 and FRNRAP is the CDR2. The CDR3 runs 13 residues from the cysteine to the phenylalanine. Of all the DNA, just the CDR3 is kept, 39 bases in frame from base 1. The collaborating institutions used their own protocols to collect whole blood in K2EDTA tubes. For TCRbeta analysis, collaborators shipped samples in one of three forms: frozen whole blood, isolated PBMCs, or DNA extracted from either of those sample types. As for this clone: Which antigen it targets is not known. No base quality information exists; no much larger clone differs at one position.

TCRbeta CDR3 regions were amplified from genomic DNA using the immunoSEQ Assay, a bias-controlled multiplex PCR. Concerning the study's data processing: The number of nucleated cells in each sample was estimated from the amplification of reference gene primers within the assay. Sequence reads were collapsed and filtered to measure the absolute abundance of every unique TCRbeta CDR3 rearrangement. For each sample, productive Simpson clonality was calculated as the square root of Simpson's diversity index across productive rearrangements. Not all clones reach the TCRdb copy of this immuneACCESS table, which keeps in-frame sequences only. Checked studies attribute under half of the gap to unresolved V genes and leave the rest unexplained. The DNA gave D and trimming, while V, J and clone size come from that table. Across this sample there are 150,000 to 200,000 clones, with about four fifths seen only once. 6.5% of the sample comes from the top ten.

The receptor chain draws on TRBV12-5 and TRBJ2-2; the D gene cannot be named for sure. The sequenced sample consisted of peripheral blood. This clonotype originated in a man aged 70 or older with active or convalescent COVID-19. The nucleotide sequence is given as TGTGCTAGTGGCAACTCTCCGCTCGGGGAGCTGTTTTTT. This encodes CASGNSPLGELFF.